This section outlines one TCR beta chain sequence together with its context. No antigen is known for it. No base-level quality is on record; no much larger clone is a single base apart. These data originate in a study of follicular helper T cells after annual influenza vaccination (dated by TCRdb to 2016 to 2017). Background for the entire study: Blood was drawn on days 0, 7 and 28 after each seasonal influenza vaccination. To study recall of cTfh clones, some subjects were followed through successive annual vaccinations in the 2013-2014, 2014-2015 and 2015-2016 seasons. One week after vaccination, a second recruited cohort of approximately twelve subjects (Table S1) displayed a similar ICOS+CD38+ cTfh response. Six subjects had multi-year samples: four covered two vaccination seasons and two covered three seasons. The 2013-2014 samples were cryopreserved, while the 2015 samples were processed right after collection. Study-level results and caveats: Day 7 ICOS+CD38+ clones were most often found later in ICOS-CD38- cTfh, suggesting that subset may serve as a memory reservoir. Successive annual vaccinations recalled a recurrent oligoclonal ICOS+CD38+ cTfh response that contained tetramer and AIM influenza-specific clonotypes. ICOS+CD38+ cTfh clonality correlated with the frequency of that population, and its change correlated with the change in circulating plasmablast frequency. Only roughly 10-21% of analyzed cells yielded productive TCRB sequences, so sampling of rare clonotypes was not possible.

In the paper's terms, the time point label means: 2014-2015 season, 7 days after vaccination. TCRB sequencing was used to follow sorted CD4 subsets from the blood of adults before and after they were given the seasonal inactivated influenza vaccine (Fluvarix). To be eligible, subjects had to live in the community and must not have received influenza vaccine in the previous 6 months. Reasons for exclusion included contraindications to influenza vaccine, substance abuse, HIV/AIDS, active malignancy, immunomodulatory medication, and active illness such as respiratory infection. At each time point, about 40 to 100 mL of blood was collected. Circulating Tfh were defined as non-naive CD4+CXCR5+PD-1+ cells, and these cells were sorted into ICOS+CD38+ and ICOS-CD38- fractions. PBMC were isolated using Ficoll-Paque PLUS or SepMate separation. Cell subsets were sorted from PBMC on a BD FACS Aria before DNA extraction.

Germline trimming amounts to 6 bases on V and 4 bases on J, with 9 as the count of junction bases outside the gene matches. From the cysteine up to the phenylalanine, the CDR3 has a length of 15 residues. The read is trimmed to its CDR3 DNA, 45 bases read in frame from base 1. Looking up the germline V gene yields CDR1 MNHNS and CDR2 SASEGT. The protocol used for the library was the immunoSEQ multiplex PCR assay. Adaptive Biotechnologies carried out TCRB amplification, library preparation, sequencing and preliminary bioinformatics at Survey level resolution. For TCRB sequencing, genomic DNA from the sorted cTfh populations was amplified by multiplex PCR. The original pipeline was this. Clonality was calculated in R as 1 minus normalized Shannon entropy, and the Gini index was computed with the R package ineq. The overlap score was defined as the summed counts of shared sequences divided by the total counts of all sequences in both compared samples. Fisher's exact test, with an assumed theoretical repertoire of 10^7 TCRB sequences, was used to assess the significance of shared clonotypes. Here the immuneACCESS table is served through TCRdb, limited to in-frame sequences with V and J called. Missing clones are a known gap in these copies; in checked studies unresolved V genes cover under half, and the rest lacks a known reason. V and J calls and clone size follow that table, whereas D and trimming were derived from the DNA. This sample lists about 9,000 clones; approximately 78% were detected once. The ten largest clones take up 3.5% to 4.5% of the sample.

The source material was CXCR5+ CD38- circulating T follicular helper cells from blood, sampled 7 days after influenza vaccination. The intended sense of this specimen's cell subset or site label: circulating Tfh, non-naive CD4+CXCR5+PD-1+ (ICOS+CD38+ or ICOS-CD38-). The TCR was taken from an adult who received the influenza vaccine. The chain was built from TRBV6-1 and TRBJ2-7; 10 middle bases align to TRBD2. The DNA sequence is TGTGCCAGCAGGGACTCCGGGACTAGCGATTACGAGCAGTACTTC. Its protein reads: CASRDSGTSDYEQYF.